One and the same sample provided the 16 T cell receptor beta chains below, sequenced in a study of identical twins. TCRdb reprocessed the 5' RACE reads via MiXCR and lists one record per CDR3 protein. The profile shows hundreds of thousands of distinct CDR3 sequences, around 6% of them singletons. Sequenced sample: naive T cells sorted from blood. These TCRs come from a man between 18 and 35 years old in good health.

The sample holds many counts of this clonotype. V is TRBV12-3 or TRBV12-4 and J is TRBJ2-3; D possibly matches TRBD1 or TRBD2 (5 bases each). The CDR3 consists of 13 residues. V gave up 5 bases and J gave up 11 bases, with 17 bases separating them. CDR3 DNA: TGTGCCAGCAGTCCCCTGGGACGGCCCCTGCAGTATTTT. Amino acids: CASSPLGRPLQYF.

This rearrangement joins TRBV6-1 to TRBJ2-2, with D possibly being TRBD2 (6 bases). The germline CDR1 and CDR2 sequences are MNHNS and SASEGT. The CDR3 is 21 residues long. V was cut by 7 bases and J by 6 bases, with 36 bases left in between. CDR3 nucleotides: TGTGCCAGCACCGAAGGAGGGGTCGGTCTCCAATCTATTACTCGTTCCGGGGAGCTGTTTTTT. Its translation: CASTEGGVGLQSITRSGELFF.

This rearrangement joins TRBV20-1 to TRBJ2-3; TRBD2 matches 7 bases. Germline CDR1 reads DFQATT; CDR2 reads SNEGSKA (reference sequence). The V and J ends lost 6 bases and 5 bases, in that order; junction bases with no gene match: 8. CDR3 size: 13 residues. For the CDR3, the DNA is TGCAGTGCCCCTCGCAGCGGGATAGATACGCAGTATTTT. This translates into CSAPRSGIDTQYF.

The chain uses TRBV4-1 and TRBJ1-1; perhaps TRBD1 as D (6 bases). Per the germline V gene, CDR1 is MGHRA and CDR2 is YSYEKL. V was cut by 0 bases and J by 4 bases, with 15 bases left in between. The CDR3 runs to 16 residues. In DNA, the CDR3 is TGCGCCAGCAGCCAAGAACCCGGGGGGGGCCGCACTGAAGCTTTCTTT. Its translation is CASSQEPGGGRTEAFF.

This clonotype was detected ten times or more. The chain recombines TRBV27 with TRBJ2-5; TRBD2 is a possible D gene (5 bases). Germline assignment: CDR1 MNHEY and CDR2 SMNVEV (reference sequence). V lost 0 bases and J 2 bases, leaving 13 bases between the germline ends. CDR3 length: 16 residues. CDR3 region: CASSLSPGREQETQYF. The CDR3 coding sequence is TGTGCCAGCAGTTTATCCCCTGGACGGGAACAAGAGACCCAGTACTTC.

This clonotype was observed many times. The genes are TRBV5-1 and TRBJ2-1; 13 bases fit TRBD2. CDR3 length equals 17 residues. Trimming removed 4 bases from V and 11 bases from J; junction bases left unmatched: 15. Per germline, CDR1 SGHRS and CDR2 YFSETQ. DNA for the CDR3: TGCGCCAGCAGCCCGATAGACACTAGCGGGAGGGCCCCAAAGCAGTTCTTC. Translation gives CASSPIDTSGRAPKQFF.

This clonotype showed up many times. The chain carries TRBV5-1 and TRBJ1-6; D is undetermined. In germline, CDR1 is SGHRS, CDR2 YFSETQ. V lost 0 bases and J 6 bases, leaving 10 bases between the germline ends. CDR3 length: 15 amino acids. The CDR3 DNA reads as TGCGCCAGCAGCTTGGACAGTTCACTTAATTCACCCCTCCACTTT. Residues: CASSLDSSLNSPLHF.

The table lists this clonotype with a few counts. This chain links TRBV3-1 with TRBJ1-6; D uncertain. Trimming cost V 1 base and J 10 bases, with 8 bases left between them. Germline CDR1 LGHDT, CDR2 YNNKEL (reference sequence). The CDR3 spans 13 residues. This chain's CDR3 is CASSQVGSSPLHF. Written as DNA, the CDR3 is TGTGCCAGCAGCCAAGTGGGGAGCTCACCCCTCCACTTT.

This clonotype has ten or more counts. The chain employs TRBV6-1 and TRBJ2-7; possibly TRBD2 for D (5 bases). The CDR3 contains 13 residues. Trimming pared 8 bases from V and 6 bases from J, leaving 17 bases between. Germline values: CDR1 MNHNS, CDR2 SASEGT. The CDR3 DNA sequence: TGTGCCAGCCGACCGGCGGGCAGATCCGAGCAGTACGTC. Translation: CASRPAGRSEQYV.

This clonotype was recorded many times. The gene calls are TRBV9 and TRBJ2-2, with unresolved D. The CDR3 is 15 residues long. The V and J ends lost 0 bases and 5 bases respectively, with 11 bases between them. Germline V gives CDR1 SGDLS, CDR2 YYNGEE. In DNA form, the CDR3 reads TGTGCCAGCAGCGTAGGTATCACCGGGACCGGGGAGCTGTTTTTT. This translates into CASSVGITGTGELFF.

The table lists this clonotype with many counts. The CDR3 protein is CASSGRTGEVTEAFF. The DNA for the CDR3 is TGTGCCAGCAGCGGGCGGACAGGGGAAGTGACTGAAGCTTTCTTT. The chain is built from TRBV21-1 and TRBJ1-1; TRBD1, as called in the table, went unchecked against the DNA. TRBV21-1 is designated a pseudogene. The CDR3 runs 15 residues.

The sample holds many counts of this clonotype. The chain joins TRBV5-5 to TRBJ2-2, with a weak D call TRBD1 (6 bases). V was trimmed by 1 base and J by 5 bases, leaving 12 bases between them. The germline gives CDR1 SGHKS, CDR2 YYEKEE (reference sequence). The CDR3 consists of 15 residues. The CDR3: CASSLYRVGTGELFF. Written as DNA, the CDR3 is TGTGCCAGCAGCTTGTACAGGGTAGGGACCGGGGAGCTGTTTTTT.

This clonotype was counted at least ten times. This chain uses TRBV7-2 with TRBJ2-2, with 9 positions matching TRBD2. Germline V CDR1 and CDR2: SGHTA, FQGNSA. V trimming: 5 bases; J trimming: 5 bases; junction bases outside the gene matches: 12. The CDR3 is 17 residues long. The CDR3 DNA reads as TGTGCCAGCAGCCCAGAACTAGCGGGCCTCCGTACCGGGGAGCTGTTTTTT. Its translation is CASSPELAGLRTGELFF.

This clonotype was counted at least ten times. CDR3 loop: CASSQLGTGGETQYF. CDR3 nucleotides: TGTGCCAGCAGCCAGCTAGGCACAGGGGGGGAGACCCAGTACTTC. The chain couples TRBV25-1 to TRBJ2-5; the match to TRBD1 covers 8 bases. This CDR3 spans 15 amino acids. V dropped 6 bases and J dropped 5; count of bases not matched to a gene: 11. Looked up from germline, CDR1 is MGHDK and CDR2 is SYGVNS.

This clonotype has ten or more counts. The chain carries TRBV29-1 and TRBJ1-3; D call uncertain. The CDR3 length is 13 residues. Looked up from germline, CDR1 is SQVTM and CDR2 is ANQGSEA. The V gene lost 3 bases and the J gene lost 0 bases, with 6 bases spanning the gap. In nucleotides, the CDR3 is TGCAGCGTTGAGCGAATCTCTGGAAACACCATATATTTT. This sequence encodes CSVERISGNTIYF.

This clonotype was picked up a small number of times. The V gene is TRBV7-9, the J gene TRBJ1-5; 9 nucleotides align to TRBD1. The J segment lost 8 bases and the V segment lost 5 bases, leaving 13 bases of the junction unmatched. Germline V lookup: CDR1 SEHNR, CDR2 FQNEAQ (reference sequence). CDR3 length equals 16 residues. CDR3 loop: CASSASGGQGVEPQHF. CDR3 sequence (DNA): TGTGCCAGCAGCGCCTCCGGGGGACAGGGAGTCGAGCCCCAGCATTTT.